The rows below give T cell receptor beta chains drawn from one sample of a study of T cell repertoires in cytomegalovirus infection. TCRdb passed the reads through MiXCR, listing each CDR3 protein once. The repertoire holds around 740,000 distinct CDR3 sequences, with approximately 34% as singletons. Input material: PBMCs. The receptor source for this set is a human donor in good health (CMV status not recorded). Some clones in this sample may be carry-over from other donors' samples. Both conserved end residues are part of each CDR3. Each record gives: J gene, V gene, clone size, D gene, CDR3 DNA, CDR3 protein. D genes are given only for firm matches. Clone size is shown for a subset of rows, as once, few, many or a class of expanded clone.

>TRBJ2-2|TRBV7-6|.|TRBD1
TGTGCCGGCAGACAGGGGAGGACCGGGGAGCTGTTTTTT
CAGRQGRTGELFF
>TRBJ1-2|TRBV7-2|.|TRBD1
TGTGCCAGCAGCTACCGGAATGACAGGGGGCACGGCTACAACTTC
CASSYRNDRGHGYNF
>TRBJ2-3|TRBV6-1|few|TRBD2
TGTGCCAGCAGTGAAGGGGTACCTGGGACTAGCGGGGGGGCCGAGACAGATACGCAGTATTTT
CASSEGVPGTSGGAETDTQYF
>TRBJ2-5|TRBV12-3/TRBV12-4|.|.
TGTGCCAGCAGTTTCTCGACGGGCGGTGAGACCCAGTACTTC
CASSFSTGGETQYF
>TRBJ2-1|TRBV7-6|few|.
TGTGCCAGCAGCCTTTCCGGGAATCTCAATGAGCAGTTCTTC
CASSLSGNLNEQFF
>TRBJ1-2|TRBV28|.|TRBD1
TGTGCCAGCAGCCGAAGGACAGGAAGTGATGGCTACACCTTC
CASSRRTGSDGYTF
>TRBJ2-3|TRBV29-1|.|TRBD1
TGCAGCGTTGAGGGACAGGGGTCAGATACGCAGTATTTT
CSVEGQGSDTQYF
>TRBJ2-3|TRBV20-1|.|.
TGCAGTGCTAGACTAGGGAGCGCAGATACGCAGTATTTT
CSARLGSADTQYF
>TRBJ1-2|TRBV28|.|.
TGTGCCAGCAGTTTAGATCAAGACGGGGATGGCTACACCTTC
CASSLDQDGDGYTF
>TRBJ1-1|TRBV15|many|.
TGTGCCACCAGCAGAGATTTGACGGACTCGAACACTGAAGCTTTCTTT
CATSRDLTDSNTEAFF
>TRBJ2-1|TRBV28|many|.
TGTGCCAGCAGCCCAGACAGCTACAATGAGCAGTTCTTC
CASSPDSYNEQFF
>TRBJ2-7|TRBV28|.|TRBD1
TGTGTCAGCAGGTCTCCTGGGGACAGAACCTCCGAGCAGTACTTC
CVSRSPGDRTSEQYF
>TRBJ2-3|TRBV7-2|.|TRBD2
TGTGCCAGCAGCTCAAAGCTAGCGGGAAATTCAGATACGCAGTATTTT
CASSSKLAGNSDTQYF
>TRBJ2-2|TRBV28|few|.
TGTGCCATTGACCGGGGCACCGGGGAGCTGTTTTTT
CAIDRGTGELFF
>TRBJ2-7|TRBV27|.|.
TGTGCCAGCAGTACCTCCACCGGGCCCGAGCAGTACTTC
CASSTSTGPEQYF
>TRBJ1-1|TRBV19|.|.
TGTGCCAGTAGTATTTCACCTGGGACTGAAGCTTTCTTT
CASSISPGTEAFF
>TRBJ2-6|TRBV10-3|few|TRBD1
TGTGCCATCAGTACTATCGTCCGGGACAGGGTCTCCTCTGGGGCCAACGTCCTGACTTTC
CAISTIVRDRVSSGANVLTF
>TRBJ2-3|TRBV12-3/TRBV12-4|.|.
TGTGCCAGCAGCAACCCTAAAGGACCCACAGATACGCAGTATTTT
CASSNPKGPTDTQYF
>TRBJ2-5|TRBV5-5|few|TRBD2
TGTGCCAGCAGCTTGGTTGCGGGGGGCAACCAAGAGACCCAGTACTTC
CASSLVAGGNQETQYF
>TRBJ1-6|TRBV6-6|.|.
TGTGCCAGCAGTCGCGAAGGGCCAGATAATTCACCCCTCCACTTT
CASSREGPDNSPLHF